This T cell receptor (beta chain) was observed in a study of T-cell memory formation after mild COVID-19. General study results and limits: Contracting clones from day 15 to 85 showed balanced CD4/CD8; later expanders favored CD4+. Contracting clones localized mainly to CM and EM when CD4+ and mainly to EMRA when CD8+.

V lost 6 bases and J 4 bases, leaving 15 bases between the germline ends. Germline V gene lookup returns CDR1 SNHLY and CDR2 FYNNEI. There are 14 residues in the CDR3. This clonotype was picked up a small number of times. Its antigen is unknown. 5'RACE with constant-segment primers yielded barcoded, UMI-tagged TCR alpha and TCR beta cDNA libraries. TCRdb called the 5' RACE reads again in MiXCR, with one record for every CDR3 protein. The sample holds fewer than 150,000 distinct CDR3 sequences, around 15% seen once. J is TRBJ1-1 and V is TRBV2, with D perhaps TRBD1 (5 bases). The receptor's source is an adult woman who had mild COVID-19 (a few samples of this study predate the infection). Cell type and time point are not known. The sample consisted of PBMCs or a T cell subset sorted from them (not recorded which). Here the CDR3 reads CASSDWRQGTEAFF. CDR3 nucleotides: TGTGCCAGCAGCGACTGGAGGCAGGGCACTGAAGCTTTCTTT. The entire variable domain, with the rest obtained from reference TRBV2 and TRBJ1-1, is as follows: EPEVTQTPSHQVTQMGQEVILRCVPISNHLYFYWYRQILGQKVEFLVSFYNNEISEKSEIFDDQFSVERPDGSNFTLKIRSTKLEDSAMYFCASSDWRQGTEAFFGQGTRLTVV.